One and the same sample provided the 17 T cell receptor beta chains below, sequenced in a study of shared clonotypes between healthy human individuals. Clones were read by immunoSEQ multiplex PCR, and TCRdb kept only the in-frame ones, dropping some. This sample yields approximately 600,000 clones, of which 85% to 95% are seen a single time; around 0.11% belongs to the top ten. CD45RO-negative, CCR7-selected cells formed the naive CD8 fraction, which excluded terminally differentiated effector memory CD45RA+ cells. Specimen: naive CD8+ T cells sorted from blood. These receptors were collected from a woman in her twenties or thirties in good health.

The chain combines TRBV9 with TRBJ2-2; no clear D gene. Trimming took 4 bases from V and 2 from J, leaving 3 bases between them. The germline V gene encodes CDR1 SGDLS and CDR2 YYNGEE. CDR3 size: 12 residues. CDR3 in DNA: TGTGCCAGCAGCCACAACACCGGGGAGCTGTTTTTT. Translation: CASSHNTGELFF.

This chain joins TRBV7-9 and TRBJ2-7; 9 bases agree with TRBD1. The J segment lost 3 bases and the V segment lost 4 bases, leaving 10 bases of the junction unmatched. The CDR3 is made up of 16 amino acids. Germline values: CDR1 SEHNR, CDR2 FQNEAQ (reference sequence). As DNA, the CDR3 is TGTGCCAGCAGCTCCACCGGGACAGGGCCTTACTACGAGCAGTACTTC. This translates into CASSSTGTGPYYEQYF.

The chain joins TRBV19 to TRBJ2-7; 7 bases line up with TRBD1. This CDR3 is 15 amino acids long. Germline trimming cut 3 bases from V and 5 bases from J; bases unmatched to any gene: 10. Germline V lookup: CDR1 LNHDA, CDR2 SQIVND (reference sequence). CDR3 sequence: CASSMAGQDGDEQYF. CDR3 nucleotide sequence: TGTGCCAGTAGTATGGCCGGACAGGACGGAGACGAGCAGTACTTC.

The gene calls are TRBV21-1 and TRBJ2-7. TRBV21-1 is listed as a pseudogene. The CDR3 covers 13 residues. In nucleotides, the CDR3 is TGTGCCAGCAGCACGGACCGAGCCTACGAGCAGTACTTC. Residues: CASSTDRAYEQYF.

The chain couples TRBV10-2 to TRBJ1-2; D may be TRBD1 (5 bases). The V end lost 2 bases, the J end lost 0 bases, and 28 bases lay between the germline ends. Germline-derived CDR1 and CDR2 are WSHSY and SAAADI. The CDR3 sequence is 21 residues long. CDR3 protein: CASSERGPAQGSLTSNYGYTF. For the CDR3, the DNA is TGCGCCAGCAGTGAGAGAGGGCCCGCGCAGGGTTCCCTCACGTCTAACTATGGCTACACCTTC.

V and J are TRBV15 and TRBJ2-3; D is perhaps TRBD1 (6 bases). This CDR3 is 13 amino acids long. Germline V gives CDR1 LNHNV, CDR2 YYDKDF (reference sequence). The CDR3 DNA reads TGTGCTGTCCAGGCAGGGGGCACAGATACGCAGTATTTT. Translation: CAVQAGGTDTQYF.

The V call is TRBV21-1, the J call TRBJ1-5. TRBV21-1 is a listed pseudogene. This CDR3 contains 13 residues. The CDR3 spells CAPRRALSQPQHF. The CDR3 DNA is TGTGCACCCAGGAGGGCCCTATCTCAGCCCCAGCATTTT.

The sample holds one count of this clone. DNA for the CDR3: TGTGCCAGTAGTATAGAGGGCCCCTCGCTTAATCAGCCCCAGCATTTT. Translating gives CASSIEGPSLNQPQHF. V gene TRBV19 combines with J gene TRBJ1-5, with unresolved D. Trimming took off 0 bases at V and 4 bases at J, with 13 bases between the two ends. The CDR3 is 16 residues long. Germline assignment: CDR1 LNHDA and CDR2 SQIVND (reference sequence).

This clone came up once. The chain couples TRBV4-1 to TRBJ2-7; TRBD2 agrees at 7 bases. The CDR3 spans 17 residues. The junction had 15 bases not matched to a gene; V was cut back by 0 bases and J by 7 bases. Per the germline V gene, CDR1 is MGHRA and CDR2 is YSYEKL. The DNA for the CDR3 is TGCGCCAGCAGCCAAGAAGGTAGCGGGTTAATAGGAGGGGAGCAGTACTTC. This encodes CASSQEGSGLIGGEQYF.

V and J are TRBV10-1 and TRBJ1-4; no clear D. The ends were cut back, 3 bases at V and 0 bases at J, with 8 bases in the middle. Germline V CDR1 and CDR2: WNHNN, SYGVQD (reference sequence). The CDR3 loop spans 15 amino acids. The CDR3 protein is CASSDEDSTNEKLFF. The CDR3 DNA reads as TGCGCCAGCAGTGATGAAGACTCAACTAATGAAAAACTGTTTTTT.

The chain couples TRBV27 to TRBJ2-5, with D unclear. This CDR3 region has 15 residues. Trimming cost V 6 bases and J 0 bases, with 14 bases left between them. Germline CDR1 reads MNHEY; CDR2 reads SMNVEV (reference sequence). CDR3 bases: TGTGCCAGCAGGCCTACCACCCAGTACCAAGAGACCCAGTACTTC. Its translation: CASRPTTQYQETQYF.

In this sample, this clone turned up once. The chain has TRBV29-1 and TRBJ2-7, with D hard to call. The CDR3 consists of 14 residues. The V gene's germline CDR1 is SQVTM and CDR2 ANQGSEA. V was trimmed by 0 bases and J by 9 bases, leaving 18 bases between them. CDR3 amino acids: CSVEDTISGDGQYF. The CDR3 coding sequence is TGCAGCGTTGAAGATACGATTTCAGGCGACGGGCAGTACTTC.

J is TRBJ1-2 and V is TRBV28; possible D gene TRBD1, 5 bases. V was trimmed by 5 bases and J by 2 bases, leaving 12 bases between them. The CDR3 covers 14 residues. The germline CDR1 and CDR2 sequences are MDHEN and SYDVKM. CDR3 in amino acids: CASSGTGRNYGYTF. The CDR3 DNA reads TGTGCCAGCAGTGGTACGGGACGGAACTATGGCTACACCTTC.

V is TRBV16 and J is TRBJ2-7; no definite D call. Trimming removed 0 bases at V and 2 bases at J, with 11 bases between. The CDR3 spans 15 residues. Germline loops: CDR1 KGHSY, CDR2 FQNENV. CDR3 amino acids: CASSQSDSNAYEQYF. CDR3 in DNA: TGTGCCAGCAGCCAATCGGATAGCAACGCCTACGAGCAGTACTTC.

V gene TRBV11-1 combines with J gene TRBJ2-3; D may be TRBD1 (5 bases). Germline loops: CDR1 SGHAT, CDR2 FQDESV (reference sequence). V lost 5 bases and J 4 bases, leaving 19 bases between the germline ends. The CDR3 consists of 16 residues. CDR3 in DNA: TGTGCCAGCAGCATCCGCCGGGCAGGGTTTTCAGATACGCAGTATTTT. It yields the protein CASSIRRAGFSDTQYF.

CDR3 nucleotides: TGTGCCAGCAGCATCTGGGTGGATTCGTCCTACGAGCAGTACTTC. Translating gives CASSIWVDSSYEQYF. V gene TRBV5-5 combines with J gene TRBJ2-7; the D is unclear. Per germline, CDR1 SGHKS and CDR2 YYEKEE (reference sequence). This CDR3 contains 15 residues. V was clipped by 4 bases and J by 1 base, with 15 bases between them.

In this sample, this clone turned up a few times. The rearrangement links TRBV27 to TRBJ2-7; 12 bases are shared with TRBD2. V was pared by 6 bases and J by 4 bases, with 13 bases of the junction left unmatched. This CDR3 is built from 17 residues. From germline, CDR1 is MNHEY and CDR2 SMNVEV (reference sequence). The CDR3 coding sequence is TGTGCCAGCAGCCGGACACTAGCGGGAGGTCCAGCGTACGAGCAGTACTTC. This sequence encodes CASSRTLAGGPAYEQYF.